This T cell receptor (beta chain) was profiled in a study of monozygotic twins with inflammatory bowel disease. Study conclusions and caveats: No repertoire similarity difference was seen between concordant and discordant twins; power was possibly limited. Among IBD patients, fewer clonotypes were shared with others than among healthy twins, especially with disease activity.

For this clonotype: Its antigen is currently unknown.

A template switching step added UMIs, each with a 6-nucleotide sample barcode. TCRdb re-analyzed the 5' RACE reads; it lists each CDR3 protein once, without DNA. The sample data list under 150,000 distinct CDR3 sequences. This CDR3 region has 14 residues. The germline CDR1 and CDR2 sequences are LGHNA and YNFKEQ. The chain joins TRBV4-2 to TRBJ2-1; TCRdb calls TRBD1, which cannot be checked without DNA. The sample consisted of blood. The receptor comes from a human donor with ulcerative colitis or Crohn's disease, or a healthy co-twin of an affected twin (not recorded which). CDR3 region: CASSHPTGPNEQFF.